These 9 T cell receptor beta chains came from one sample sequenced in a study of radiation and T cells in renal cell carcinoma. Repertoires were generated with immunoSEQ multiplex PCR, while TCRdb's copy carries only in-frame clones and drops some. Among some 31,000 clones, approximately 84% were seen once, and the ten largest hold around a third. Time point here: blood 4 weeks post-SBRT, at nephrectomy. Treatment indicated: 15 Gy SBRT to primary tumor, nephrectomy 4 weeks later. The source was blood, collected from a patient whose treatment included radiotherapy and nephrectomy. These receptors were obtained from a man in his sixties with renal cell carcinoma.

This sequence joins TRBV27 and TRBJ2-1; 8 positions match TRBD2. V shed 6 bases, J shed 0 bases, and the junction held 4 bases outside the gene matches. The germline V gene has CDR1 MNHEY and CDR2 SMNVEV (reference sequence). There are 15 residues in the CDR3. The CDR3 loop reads CASRTTSGSYNEQFF. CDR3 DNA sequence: TGTGCCAGCAGGACCACTAGCGGCTCCTACAATGAGCAGTTCTTC.

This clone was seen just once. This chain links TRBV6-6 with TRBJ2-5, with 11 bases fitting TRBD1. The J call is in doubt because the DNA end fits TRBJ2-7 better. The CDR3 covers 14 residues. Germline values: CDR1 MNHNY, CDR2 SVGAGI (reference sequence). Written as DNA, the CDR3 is TGTGCCAGCAGTTCTCGGACAGGGGGCGCCGAGCAGTACTTC. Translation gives CASSSRTGGAEQYF.

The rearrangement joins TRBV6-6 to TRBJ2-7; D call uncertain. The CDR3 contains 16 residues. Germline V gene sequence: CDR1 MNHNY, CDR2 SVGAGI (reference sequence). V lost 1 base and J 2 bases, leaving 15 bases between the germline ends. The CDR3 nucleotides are TGTGCCAGCAGTTACTTGGAGCCAAGGATAACCTACGAGCAGTACTTC. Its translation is CASSYLEPRITYEQYF.

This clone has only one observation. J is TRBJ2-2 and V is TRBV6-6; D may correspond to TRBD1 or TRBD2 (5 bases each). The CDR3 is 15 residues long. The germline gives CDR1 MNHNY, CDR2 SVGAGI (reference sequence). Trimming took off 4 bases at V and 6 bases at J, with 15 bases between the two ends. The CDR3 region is CASSWRTRGSGELFF. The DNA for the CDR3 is TGTGCCAGCAGTTGGAGGACAAGGGGCTCCGGGGAGCTGTTTTTT.

The CDR3 reads CASSADRMEPQHF. The CDR3 DNA follows: TGTGCCAGCAGCGCGGACAGGATGGAGCCCCAGCATTTT. This chain joins TRBV14 and TRBJ1-5; 7 nucleotides align to TRBD1. Germline CDR1 is SGHDN and CDR2 is FVKESK. The ends lost 5 bases at V and 8 bases at J; junction bases unmatched: 6. The CDR3 length is 13 residues.

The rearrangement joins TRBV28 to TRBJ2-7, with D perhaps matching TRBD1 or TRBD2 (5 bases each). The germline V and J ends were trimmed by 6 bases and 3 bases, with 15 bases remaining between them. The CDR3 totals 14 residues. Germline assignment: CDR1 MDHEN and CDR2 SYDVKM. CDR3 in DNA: TGTGCCAGCAGCGCCGGGGCCCTAAACTACGAGCAGTACTTC. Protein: CASSAGALNYEQYF.

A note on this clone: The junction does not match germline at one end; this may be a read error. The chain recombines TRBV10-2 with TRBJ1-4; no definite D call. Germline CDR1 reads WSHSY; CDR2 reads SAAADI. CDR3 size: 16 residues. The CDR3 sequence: CAISDVSQVEGEKLFF. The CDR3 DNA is TGTGCCATCAGTGACGTCTCGCAGGTTGAGGGTGAAAAACTGTTTTTT.

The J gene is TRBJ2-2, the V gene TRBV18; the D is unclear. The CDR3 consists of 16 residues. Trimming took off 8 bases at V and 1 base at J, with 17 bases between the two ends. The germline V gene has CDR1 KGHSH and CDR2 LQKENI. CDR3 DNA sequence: TGTGCCAGCAGGGAAGAGGCAGGCGGGAACACCGGGGAGCTGTTTTTT. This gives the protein CASREEAGGNTGELFF. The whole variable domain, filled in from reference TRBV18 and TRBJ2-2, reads NAGVMQNPRHLVRRRGQEARLRCSPMKGHSHVYWYRQLPEEGLKFMVYLQKENIIDESGMPKERFSAEFPKEGPSILRIQQVVRGDSAAYFCASREEAGGNTGELFFGEGSRLTVL.

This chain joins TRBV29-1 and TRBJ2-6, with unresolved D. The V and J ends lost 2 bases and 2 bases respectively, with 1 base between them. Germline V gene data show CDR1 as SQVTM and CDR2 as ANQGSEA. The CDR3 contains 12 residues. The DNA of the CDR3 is TGCAGCGTTGAAACTGGGGCCAACGTCCTGACTTTC. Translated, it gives CSVETGANVLTF.